This T cell receptor (beta chain) was captured by sequencing in a study of T-cell memory formation after mild COVID-19. As for the study in general: Most TCR clusters belonged to a single donor.

Study observations and caveats: Proof of SARS-CoV-2 specificity was absent for the second-wave clones that crested on day 37.

In the case of this clonotype: Its target is not known.

A 5'RACE reaction primed in the constant segment made cDNA libraries of TCR alpha and TCR beta, and these carried sample barcodes and UMIs. TCRdb processed the 5' RACE reads anew with MiXCR; each CDR3 protein has one entry. The table includes roughly 280,000 distinct CDR3 sequences, roughly 8.2% detected once. J was trimmed by 0 bases and V by 1 base; bases with no gene match: 4. The CDR3 extends over 17 amino acids. The source is a man aged 18 to 29 who had mild COVID-19 (a few samples of this study predate the infection). Cell type and time point are not known. The sample consisted of PBMCs or a T cell subset sorted from them (not recorded which). The chain has TRBV12-3 or TRBV12-4 and TRBJ2-2; 8 nucleotides match TRBD1. The chain's CDR3 is CASSLGSTGANTGELFF. In nucleotides, the CDR3 is TGTGCCAGCAGTTTAGGGTCGACAGGGGCGAACACCGGGGAGCTGTTTTTT.